This record looks at one TCR beta chain sequence and its context. Antigen: not known. For every donor, a draw yielded roughly 10 milliliters of peripheral blood. PBMCs, at least 6.5 million per sample, were isolated. The CDR3 spans 14 residues. V lost 7 bases, J lost 8 bases, and 19 bases lay in between. Per the germline V gene, CDR1 is KGHDR and CDR2 is SFDVKD. The data originate from a study of blood T cells in healthy people across ages. A second PCR, run for about 7 to 11 cycles, used a sample-barcoded 5' primer plus a J-beta primer mix. TCRdb reanalysed the 5' RACE reads using MiXCR and keeps one entry per CDR3 protein. The sample includes about 1.8 million distinct CDR3 sequences, around half of them seen just once. Study results and caveats: Naive T cell percentage strongly correlated with TCR beta diversity.

The receptor's source is a woman aged 40 to 50 in good health. The sequenced sample consisted of blood. V usage is TRBV24-1 and J usage is TRBJ1-2, with a tentative D call TRBD1 (6 bases). The CDR3 protein is CATSPTGIRAGYTF. CDR3 DNA: TGTGCCACCAGCCCAACAGGGATCAGGGCAGGCTACACCTTC.